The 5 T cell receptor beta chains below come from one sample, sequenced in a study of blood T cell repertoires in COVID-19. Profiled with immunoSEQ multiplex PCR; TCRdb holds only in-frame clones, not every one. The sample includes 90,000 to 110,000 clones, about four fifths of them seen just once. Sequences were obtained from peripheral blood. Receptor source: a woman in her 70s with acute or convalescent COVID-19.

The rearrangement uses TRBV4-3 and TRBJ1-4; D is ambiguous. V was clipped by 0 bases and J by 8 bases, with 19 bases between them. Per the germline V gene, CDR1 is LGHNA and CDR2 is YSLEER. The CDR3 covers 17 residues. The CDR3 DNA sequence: TGCGCCAGCAGCCAAGATCTTGGGCGCGGGCCCCAGGAAAAACTGTTTTTT. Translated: CASSQDLGRGPQEKLFF.

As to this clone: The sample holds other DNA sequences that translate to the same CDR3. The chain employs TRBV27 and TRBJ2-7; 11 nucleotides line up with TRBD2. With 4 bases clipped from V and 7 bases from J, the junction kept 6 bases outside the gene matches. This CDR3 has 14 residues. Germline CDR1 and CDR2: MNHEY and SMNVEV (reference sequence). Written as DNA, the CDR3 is TGTGCCAGCAGTTCACTAGCGGGAGTAGGGGAGCAGTACTTC. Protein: CASSSLAGVGEQYF.

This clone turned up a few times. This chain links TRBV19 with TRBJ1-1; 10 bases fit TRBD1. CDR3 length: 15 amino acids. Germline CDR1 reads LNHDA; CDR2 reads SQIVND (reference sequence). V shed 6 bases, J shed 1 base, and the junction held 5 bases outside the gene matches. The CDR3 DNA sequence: TGTGCCAGTAGAGACAGGGGGCGCGGGAACACTGAAGCTTTCTTT. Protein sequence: CASRDRGRGNTEAFF.

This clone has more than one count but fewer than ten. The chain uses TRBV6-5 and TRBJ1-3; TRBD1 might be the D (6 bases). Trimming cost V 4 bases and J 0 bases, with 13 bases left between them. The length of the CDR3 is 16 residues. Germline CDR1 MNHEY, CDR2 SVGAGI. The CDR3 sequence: CASSSTGLSSGNTIYF. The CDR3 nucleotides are TGTGCCAGCAGTTCGACAGGCCTATCCTCTGGAAACACCATATATTTT.

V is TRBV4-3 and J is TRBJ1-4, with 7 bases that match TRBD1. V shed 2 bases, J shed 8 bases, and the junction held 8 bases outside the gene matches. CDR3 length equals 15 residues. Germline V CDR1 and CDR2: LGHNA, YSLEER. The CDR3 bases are TGCGCCAGCAGCCAACAAACAGGGGTCGGGGAAAAACTGTTTTTT. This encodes CASSQQTGVGEKLFF.